This T cell receptor beta chain derives from a study of shared T cell receptors in the human thymus. The assay was immunoSEQ multiplex PCR, and TCRdb's table has in-frame clones only and misses some. The sample yields about 730,000 clones, over 75% seen once. J lost 6 bases, V lost 0 bases, and 2 bases had no gene match. Germline V gene sequence: CDR1 SGHRS, CDR2 YFSETQ. The CDR3 spans 15 residues. The data also belong to a second study, concerning human thymus T cells. Per that study: Corrective surgery for congenital heart defects was being performed on the healthy Finnish infants who were the donors. Resections removed during corrective heart surgery provided the thymus tissue used. Thymic and blood repertoires seemed to show skewed V and J gene use. Reports from related research described highly overlapping thymic repertoires among unrelated individuals.

The chain couples TRBV5-1 to TRBJ1-4; 10 bases align to TRBD1. Material for sequencing was thymocytes. The receptor was derived from a girl younger than two with a congenital heart defect. CDR3 residues: CASSLVGTGDEKLFF. The CDR3 DNA sequence: TGCGCCAGCAGCTTGGTTGGGACAGGGGATGAAAAACTGTTTTTT. Filled out from reference TRBV5-1 and TRBJ1-4, the complete variable domain reads KAGVTQTPRYLIKTRGQQVTLSCSPISGHRSVSWYQQTPGQGLQFLFEYFSETQRNKGNFPGRFSGRQFSNSRSEMNVSTLELGDSALYLCASSLVGTGDEKLFFGSGTQLSVL.